This T cell receptor (beta chain) was profiled in a study of technical replicates of blood from several donors. Here immunoSEQ multiplex PCR was the method, and the copy in TCRdb shows in-frame clones only, minus some. The repertoire holds over 70,000 clones, about 96% seen once, with 0.2% in the top ten. Losses at the gene ends were 6 bases for V and 7 bases for J; bases not matched to a gene: 10. The CDR3 has 15 residues. Germline CDR1 is LNHDA and CDR2 is SQIVND (reference sequence). This chain uses TRBV19 with TRBJ2-2; 8 bases agree with TRBD1. Sequences were obtained from T cells isolated from PBMCs. The sequence derives from a human donor in good health. The CDR3 DNA reads TGTGCCAGTAGAATCCTAACAGGGGGTCGCGGGGAGCTGTTTTTT. Translated, it gives CASRILTGGRGELFF.